This T cell receptor (beta chain) was identified during a study of shared clonotypes between healthy human individuals. Overall study findings and caveats: Measured sharing among donors was expected to vary with sequencing depth.

Turning to this clone: Its antigen remains unidentified.

Running of the assay took place at deep level. Per the original methods: ImmunoSEQ only sent back junction sequences with no quality scores, so filtering was done differently. Here immunoSEQ multiplex PCR was the method, and the copy in TCRdb shows in-frame clones only, minus some. D and trimming were read from the DNA, whereas the V and J calls and clone size are those reported in that table. The top ten hold more than 10% of the sample, which has approximately 440,000 clones, around 77% seen once. Germline CDR1 reads SNHLY; CDR2 reads FYNNEI. The V segment lost 6 bases and the J segment 3 bases; nucleotides outside the gene matches: 12. The CDR3 runs to 17 residues.

The sequenced material came from PBMCs. The sequence was collected from a woman in her 40s in good health. Some clones in this sample may be carry-over from other donors' samples. The chain employs TRBV2 and TRBJ2-3, with 10 nucleotides matching TRBD2. CDR3 coding DNA: TGTGCCAGCAGGGACGGCCTAGCGGGAGTTCGTACAGATACGCAGTATTTT. Its translation: CASRDGLAGVRTDTQYF.